Listed below are T cell receptor beta chains from one sample, sequenced in a study of cytomegalovirus exposure and HLA in healthy donors. The assay was immunoSEQ multiplex PCR, and TCRdb's table has in-frame clones only and misses some. The sample includes about 300,000 clones, roughly 89% of them seen just once. Sample: PBMCs. These receptors were collected from a man aged 40-50 years in good health and CMV-seropositive. Each CDR3 is given with its conserved first and last residue. D genes are given only for firm matches. Clone sizes are given selectively: once, few, many, or a class where the clone is expanded.

J gene: TRBJ2-7
V gene: TRBV14
D gene: TRBD2
clone size: NA
CDR3 DNA: TGTGCCAGCAGCCAGACGGGGGGGGCGGACGAGCAGTACTTC
CDR3 protein: CASSQTGGADEQYF

J gene: TRBJ2-7
V gene: TRBV7-9
D gene: NA
clone size: NA
CDR3 DNA: TGTGCCAGCAGCCCGGGGGATTACGAGCAGTACTTC
CDR3 protein: CASSPGDYEQYF

J gene: TRBJ1-1
V gene: TRBV4-2
D gene: NA
clone size: NA
CDR3 DNA: TGTGCCAGCAGCCAAGATCCTGTTACTGAAGCTTTCTTT
CDR3 protein: CASSQDPVTEAFF

J gene: TRBJ2-5
V gene: TRBV5-1
D gene: NA
clone size: once
CDR3 DNA: TGCGCCAGCAGCTTGGCTTCAGAAGAGACCCAGTACTTC
CDR3 protein: CASSLASEETQYF

J gene: TRBJ1-1
V gene: TRBV5-1
D gene: NA
clone size: NA
CDR3 DNA: TGCGCCAGCAGCTTGGCAGGGGTTTGGGCTTTCTTT
CDR3 protein: CASSLAGVWAFF

J gene: TRBJ2-1
V gene: TRBV5-1
D gene: NA
clone size: NA
CDR3 DNA: TGCGCCAGCAGATATGACACGGTTGAGCAGTTCTTC
CDR3 protein: CASRYDTVEQFF

J gene: TRBJ2-4
V gene: TRBV28
D gene: TRBD2
clone size: NA
CDR3 DNA: TGTGCCAGCAGTTTTGGAGGGAGGGAAAACATTCAGTACTTC
CDR3 protein: CASSFGGRENIQYF

J gene: TRBJ2-7
V gene: TRBV7-8
D gene: TRBD1
clone size: NA
CDR3 DNA: TGTGCCAGCAGCTTATCGGACAGGCCAACCTACGAGCAGTACTTC
CDR3 protein: CASSLSDRPTYEQYF

J gene: TRBJ2-1
V gene: TRBV7-9
D gene: TRBD2
clone size: NA
CDR3 DNA: TGTGCCAGCAGCAAACTAGCGGGAGCAGGGGTGACGCAGTTCTTC
CDR3 protein: CASSKLAGAGVTQFF

J gene: TRBJ2-7
V gene: TRBV28
D gene: TRBD2
clone size: NA
CDR3 DNA: TGTGCCAGCAGGACACCTCCGGGGACTAGCGGGACTTACAACCTCTACGAGCAGTACTTC
CDR3 protein: CASRTPPGTSGTYNLYEQYF

J gene: TRBJ2-3
V gene: TRBV7-2
D gene: NA
clone size: NA
CDR3 DNA: TGTGCCAGCAGCTTAACGGGAGTGGGCACAGATACGCAGTATTTT
CDR3 protein: CASSLTGVGTDTQYF

J gene: TRBJ1-5
V gene: TRBV10-2
D gene: NA
clone size: NA
CDR3 DNA: TGCGCCAGCAGCAGCGACAGTGGCAATCAGCCCCAGCATTTT
CDR3 protein: CASSSDSGNQPQHF